What follows are 11 T cell receptor beta chains derived from one specimen sequenced in a study of T cells in localized non-small cell lung cancer (dated by TCRdb to 2019 to 2021). Libraries were made using the immunoSEQ multiplex PCR assay. TCRdb took this table from immuneACCESS and kept in-frame rearrangements with V and J called. Such tables lack part of the clones; where checked against another copy, unresolved V genes explain under half of the gap, and the rest is unexplained. The sample includes thousands of clones, with 35% to 55% observed a single time. The ten largest clonotypes hold more than 12% of the sample. The sample here was lung tumor tissue, taken before any cancer treatment. The receptors originated from a woman aged 35 to 69 with stage II squamous cell lung carcinoma.

The genes are TRBV28 and TRBJ2-6; D is unclear. This CDR3 has 15 amino acids. Trimming removed 1 base at V and 2 bases at J, with 6 bases between. CDR1 and CDR2 from the germline V gene are MDHEN and SYDVKM. CDR3 residues: CASSLLDTGANVLTF. Written as DNA, the CDR3 is TGTGCCAGCAGTTTATTGGATACTGGGGCCAACGTCCTGACTTTC.

Only a few counts were recorded for this clone. The V call is TRBV11-3, the J call TRBJ2-1; TRBD2 matches 7 bases. Germline V gives CDR1 SGHNT, CDR2 YENEEA. J gave up 1 base and V 6 bases, and 3 bases lay outside the gene matches. The CDR3 totals 14 residues. The CDR3 region is CASSSGGSYNEQFF. DNA for the CDR3: TGTGCCAGCAGTTCGGGGGGTTCCTACAATGAGCAGTTCTTC.

This rearrangement joins TRBV15 to TRBJ2-1; TRBD2 matches 9 bases. This CDR3 comprises 18 residues. Looked up from germline, CDR1 is LNHNV and CDR2 is YYDKDF (reference sequence). Unmatched junction bases numbered 15, after V lost 0 bases and J lost 9 bases. The CDR3 spells CATSRDPASGTNVGEQFF. CDR3 bases: TGTGCCACCAGCAGAGATCCGGCTAGCGGGACCAACGTGGGTGAGCAGTTCTTC.

V and J are TRBV28 and TRBJ2-3; TRBD2 matches at 10 bases. Per the germline V gene, CDR1 is MDHEN and CDR2 is SYDVKM. The trim removed 6 bases at V and 5 bases at J, leaving 11 bases unmatched. There are 16 residues in the CDR3. CDR3 residues: CASRGAQGLAIDTQYF. CDR3 bases: TGTGCCAGCAGGGGGGCCCAGGGACTAGCGATAGATACGCAGTATTTT.

The chain has TRBV6-7 and TRBJ2-3; no firm D call. TRBV6-7 is assigned to the ORF class and has an uncertain function. The CDR3 contains 15 residues. The ends were cut back, 1 base at V and 0 bases at J, with 8 bases in the middle. The CDR3 DNA reads TGTGCCAGCAGTTACTTTGCAGGTAGCACAGATACGCAGTATTTT. As protein: CASSYFAGSTDTQYF.

This clone was counted between two and nine times. This chain connects TRBV2 to TRBJ2-2, with 9 positions matching TRBD2. CDR1 and CDR2 (germline): SNHLY, FYNNEI. Trimming at V came to 8 bases and at J to 5 bases, leaving 6 bases not matched to a gene. This CDR3 region has 14 residues. CDR3 residues: CASLLTSGTGELFF. Written as DNA, the CDR3 is TGTGCCAGCCTCTTGACTAGCGGTACCGGGGAGCTGTTTTTT. Supplemented by reference TRBV2 and TRBJ2-2, the full variable domain reads EPEVTQTPSHQVTQMGQEVILRCVPISNHLYFYWYRQILGQKVEFLVSFYNNEISEKSEIFDDQFSVERPDGSNFTLKIRSTKLEDSAMYFCASLLTSGTGELFFGEGSRLTVL.

This clone was recorded a few times. The J gene is TRBJ1-6, the V gene TRBV9, with 7 bases lining up with TRBD1. Germline assignment: CDR1 SGDLS and CDR2 YYNGEE. J lost 7 bases, V lost 5 bases, and 6 bases had no gene match. The CDR3 sequence is 14 residues long. The CDR3 nucleotides read TGTGCCAGCAGTCGAGAACAGGGGAATTCACCCCTCCACTTT. Protein: CASSREQGNSPLHF.

This clone was found a few times. The chain recombines TRBV9 with TRBJ2-1; no reliable D call. V gave up 0 bases and J gave up 7 bases, with 5 bases separating them. Germline V gene sequence: CDR1 SGDLS, CDR2 YYNGEE. This CDR3 has 12 amino acids. CDR3 coding DNA: TGTGCCAGCAGCGTAGACGGGAATGAGCAGTTCTTC. It yields the protein CASSVDGNEQFF.

The chain recombines TRBV28 with TRBJ1-2; TRBD1 is a possible D gene (5 bases). The CDR3 has 14 amino acids. V lost 3 bases and J 6 bases, leaving 14 bases between the germline ends. Germline V gene sequence: CDR1 MDHEN, CDR2 SYDVKM. CDR3 nucleotide sequence: TGTGCCAGCAGTTTCGCAGGGATCTTGGATGGCTACACCTTC. This translates into CASSFAGILDGYTF.

In its sample, this clone was seen a few times. This chain connects TRBV11-3 to TRBJ1-4, with 9 bases aligning to TRBD1. Germline loops: CDR1 SGHNT, CDR2 YENEEA. V was pared by 2 bases and J by 8 bases, with 6 bases of the junction left unmatched. CDR3 size: 15 residues. The CDR3 region is CASSLRTGAWEKLFF. In DNA, the CDR3 is TGTGCCAGCAGCTTACGGACAGGGGCTTGGGAAAAACTGTTTTTT.

The chain uses TRBV9 and TRBJ2-5; weak D call: TRBD2 (7 bases). The CDR3 is 14 amino acids. Germline V lookup: CDR1 SGDLS, CDR2 YYNGEE. V lost 0 bases, J lost 4 bases, and 10 bases lay in between. The CDR3 is CASSVVGGRETQYF. CDR3 coding DNA: TGTGCCAGCAGCGTAGTGGGGGGGCGAGAGACCCAGTACTTC.